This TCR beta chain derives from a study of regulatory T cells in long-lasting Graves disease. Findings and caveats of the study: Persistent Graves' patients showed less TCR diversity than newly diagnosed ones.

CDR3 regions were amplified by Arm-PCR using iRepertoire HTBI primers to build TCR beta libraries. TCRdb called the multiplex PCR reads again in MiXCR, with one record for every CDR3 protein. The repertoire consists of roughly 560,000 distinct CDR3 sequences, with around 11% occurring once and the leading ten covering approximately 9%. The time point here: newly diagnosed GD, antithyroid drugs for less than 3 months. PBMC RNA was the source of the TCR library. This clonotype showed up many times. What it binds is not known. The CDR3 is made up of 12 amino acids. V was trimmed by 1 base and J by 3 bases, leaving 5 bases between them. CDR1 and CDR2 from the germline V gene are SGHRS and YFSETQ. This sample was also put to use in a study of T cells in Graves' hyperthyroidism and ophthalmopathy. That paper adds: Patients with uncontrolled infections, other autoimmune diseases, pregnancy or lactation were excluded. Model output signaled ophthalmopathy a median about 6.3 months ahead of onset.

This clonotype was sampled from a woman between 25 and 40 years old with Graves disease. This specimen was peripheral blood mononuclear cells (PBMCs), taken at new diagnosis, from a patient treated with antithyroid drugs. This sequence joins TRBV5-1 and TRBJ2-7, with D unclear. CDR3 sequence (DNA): TGCGCCAGCAGCTTGACACACTACGAGCAGTACTTC. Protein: CASSLTHYEQYF.